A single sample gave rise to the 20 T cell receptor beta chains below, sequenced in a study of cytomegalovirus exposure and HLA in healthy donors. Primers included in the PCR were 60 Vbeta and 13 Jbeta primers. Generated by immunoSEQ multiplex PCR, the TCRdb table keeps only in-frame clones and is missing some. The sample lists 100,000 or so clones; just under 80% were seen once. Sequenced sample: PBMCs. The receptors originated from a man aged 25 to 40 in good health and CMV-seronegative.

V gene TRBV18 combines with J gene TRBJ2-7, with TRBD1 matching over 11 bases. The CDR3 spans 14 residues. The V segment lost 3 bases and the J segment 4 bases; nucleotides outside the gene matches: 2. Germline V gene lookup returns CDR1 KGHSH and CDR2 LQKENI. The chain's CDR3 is CASSPGTGGYEQYF. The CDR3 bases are TGTGCCAGCTCACCCGGGACAGGGGGGTACGAGCAGTACTTC.

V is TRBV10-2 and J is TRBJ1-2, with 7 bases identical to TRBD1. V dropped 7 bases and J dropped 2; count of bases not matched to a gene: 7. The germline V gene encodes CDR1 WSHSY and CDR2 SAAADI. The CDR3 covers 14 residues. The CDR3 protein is CASTGTVENYGYTF. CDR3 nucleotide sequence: TGCGCCAGCACTGGGACAGTAGAGAACTATGGCTACACCTTC.

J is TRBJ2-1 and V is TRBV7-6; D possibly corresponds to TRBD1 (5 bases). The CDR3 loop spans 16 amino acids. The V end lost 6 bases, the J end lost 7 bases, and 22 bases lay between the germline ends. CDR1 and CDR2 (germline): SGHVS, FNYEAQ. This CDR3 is CASSPAPSGLGNEQFF. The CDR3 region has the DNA TGTGCCAGCAGTCCCGCCCCCTCAGGGTTGGGGAATGAGCAGTTCTTC.

The CDR3 DNA reads TGTGCCAGCAGCCGGGCAGGGGCTGGAAACACCATATATTTT. This translates into CASSRAGAGNTIYF. V usage is TRBV5-5 and J usage is TRBJ1-3; weak D call: TRBD1 (6 bases). CDR3 length: 14 residues. The germline gives CDR1 SGHKS, CDR2 YYEKEE (reference sequence). V gave up 4 bases and J gave up 2 bases, with 10 bases separating them.

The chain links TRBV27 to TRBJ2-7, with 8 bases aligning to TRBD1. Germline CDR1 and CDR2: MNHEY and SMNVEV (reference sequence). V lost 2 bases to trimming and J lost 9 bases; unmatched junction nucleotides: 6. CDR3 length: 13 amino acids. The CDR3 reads CASSLPGGSGQYF. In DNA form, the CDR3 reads TGTGCCAGCAGTTTACCAGGGGGCAGCGGGCAGTACTTC.

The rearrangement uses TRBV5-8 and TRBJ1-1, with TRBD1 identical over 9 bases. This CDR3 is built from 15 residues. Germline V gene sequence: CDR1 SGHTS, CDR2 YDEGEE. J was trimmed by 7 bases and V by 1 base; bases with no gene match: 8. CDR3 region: CASSLSQGASGEAFF. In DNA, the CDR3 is TGTGCCAGCAGCTTGTCACAGGGGGCGTCCGGTGAAGCTTTCTTT. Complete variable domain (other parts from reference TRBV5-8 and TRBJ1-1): EAGVTQSPTHLIKTRGQQATLRCSPISGHTSVYWYQQALGLGLQFLLWYDEGEERNRGNFPPRFSGRQFPNYSSELNVNALELEDSALYLCASSLSQGASGEAFFGQGTRLTVV.

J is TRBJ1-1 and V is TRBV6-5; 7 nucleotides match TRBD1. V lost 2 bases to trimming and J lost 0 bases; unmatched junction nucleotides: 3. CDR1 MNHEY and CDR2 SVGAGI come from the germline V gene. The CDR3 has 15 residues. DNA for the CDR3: TGTGCCAGCAGTTACGGGGGACAGATGAACACTGAAGCTTTCTTT. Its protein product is CASSYGGQMNTEAFF.

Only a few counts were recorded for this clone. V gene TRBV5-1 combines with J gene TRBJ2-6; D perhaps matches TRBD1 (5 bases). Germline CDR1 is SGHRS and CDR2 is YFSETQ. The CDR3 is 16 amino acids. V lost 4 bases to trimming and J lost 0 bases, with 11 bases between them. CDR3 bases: TGCGCCAGCAGCCCATCAGACAGCTCTGGGGCCAACGTCCTGACTTTC. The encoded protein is CASSPSDSSGANVLTF.

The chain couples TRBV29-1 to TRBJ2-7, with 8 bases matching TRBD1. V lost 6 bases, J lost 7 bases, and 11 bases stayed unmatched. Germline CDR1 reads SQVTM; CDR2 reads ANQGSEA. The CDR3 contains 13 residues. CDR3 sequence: CSVLTGAKREQYF. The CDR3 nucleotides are TGCAGCGTGCTGACAGGGGCAAAGAGGGAGCAGTACTTC.

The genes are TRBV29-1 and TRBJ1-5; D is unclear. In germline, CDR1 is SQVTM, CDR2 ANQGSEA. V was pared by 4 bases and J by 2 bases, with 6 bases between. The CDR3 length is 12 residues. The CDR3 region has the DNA TGCAGCGTTGTTTATGGCAATCAGCCCCAGCATTTT. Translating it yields CSVVYGNQPQHF.

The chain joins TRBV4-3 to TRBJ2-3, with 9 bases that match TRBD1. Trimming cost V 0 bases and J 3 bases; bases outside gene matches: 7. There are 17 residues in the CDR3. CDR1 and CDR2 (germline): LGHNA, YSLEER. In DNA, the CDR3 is TGCGCCAGCAGCCAAGATTTTCCAGGACAGGGGACAGATACGCAGTATTTT. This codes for CASSQDFPGQGTDTQYF.

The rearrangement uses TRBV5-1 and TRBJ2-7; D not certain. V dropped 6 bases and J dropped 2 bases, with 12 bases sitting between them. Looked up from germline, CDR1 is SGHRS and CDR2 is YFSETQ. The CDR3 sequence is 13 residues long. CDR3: CASTSAVPYEQYF. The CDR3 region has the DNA TGCGCCAGCACAAGCGCGGTACCCTACGAGCAGTACTTC.

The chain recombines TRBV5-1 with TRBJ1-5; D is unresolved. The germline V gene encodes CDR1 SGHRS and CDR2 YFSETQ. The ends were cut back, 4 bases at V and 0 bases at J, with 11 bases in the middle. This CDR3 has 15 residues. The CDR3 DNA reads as TGCGCCAGCAGCCAGGACGGGGATAGCAATCAGCCCCAGCATTTT. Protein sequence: CASSQDGDSNQPQHF.

CDR3 nucleotides: TGCAGCGTTGATGGGACAGAGAGCTCCTACGAGCAGTACTTC. Its translation is CSVDGTESSYEQYF. The chain carries TRBV29-1 and TRBJ2-7, with 7 bases identical to TRBD1. CDR1 and CDR2 from the germline V gene are SQVTM and ANQGSEA. The CDR3 is 14 amino acids. Losses at the gene ends were 3 bases for V and 0 bases for J; bases not matched to a gene: 5.

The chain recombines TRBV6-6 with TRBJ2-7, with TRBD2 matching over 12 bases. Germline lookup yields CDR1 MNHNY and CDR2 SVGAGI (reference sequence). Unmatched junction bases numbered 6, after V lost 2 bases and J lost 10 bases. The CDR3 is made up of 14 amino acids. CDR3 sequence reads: CASSYAGLAGSQYF. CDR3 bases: TGTGCCAGCAGTTACGCCGGACTAGCGGGATCACAGTACTTC.

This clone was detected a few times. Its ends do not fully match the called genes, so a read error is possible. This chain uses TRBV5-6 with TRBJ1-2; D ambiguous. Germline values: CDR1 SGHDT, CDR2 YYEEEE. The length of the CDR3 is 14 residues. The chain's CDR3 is CASSSAPLPLIVKF. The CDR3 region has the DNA TGTGCCAGCAGCTCTGCCCCTCTACCTCTAATTGTCAAGTTC.

Written as DNA, the CDR3 is TGCGCCAGCAGCCAGAAGGGGAGGCAAACTGAAGCTTTCTTT. It translates to CASSQKGRQTEAFF. The chain couples TRBV4-3 to TRBJ1-1, with D tentatively TRBD1 (5 bases). Per germline, CDR1 LGHNA and CDR2 YSLEER. This CDR3 spans 14 amino acids. V gave up 3 bases and J gave up 5 bases, with 13 bases separating them.

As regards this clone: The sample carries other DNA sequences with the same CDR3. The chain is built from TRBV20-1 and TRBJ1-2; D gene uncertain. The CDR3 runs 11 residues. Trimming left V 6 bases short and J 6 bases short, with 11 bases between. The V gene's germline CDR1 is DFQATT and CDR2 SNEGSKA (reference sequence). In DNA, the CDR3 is TGCAGTGCCATAGGCGGAGATGGCTACACCTTC. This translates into CSAIGGDGYTF.

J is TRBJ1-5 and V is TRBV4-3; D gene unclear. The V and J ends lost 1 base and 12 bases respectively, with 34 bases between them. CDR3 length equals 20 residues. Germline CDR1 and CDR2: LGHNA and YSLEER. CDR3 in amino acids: CASSQACPKETWRNQIFQHF. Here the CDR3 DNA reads TGCGCCAGCAGCCAAGCATGCCCGAAGGAGACATGGAGGAATCAGATTTTCCAGCATTTT.

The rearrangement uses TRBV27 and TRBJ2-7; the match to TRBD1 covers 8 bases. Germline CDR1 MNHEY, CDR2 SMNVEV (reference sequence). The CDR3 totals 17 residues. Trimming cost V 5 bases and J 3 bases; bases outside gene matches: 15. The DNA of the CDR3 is TGTGCCAGCAGTCCGTGGGACAGGAACTACGTCGGCTACGAGCAGTACTTC. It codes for CASSPWDRNYVGYEQYF.